Sequencing of this T cell receptor beta chain was carried out in a study of blood T cell repertoires in COVID-19. Turning to the study itself: COVID-19 samples, acute and convalescent, were from the United States, Italy and Spain.

The CDR3 covers 12 residues. Trimming at V came to 6 bases and at J to 8 bases, leaving 4 bases not matched to a gene. Germline V CDR1 and CDR2: MGHDK, SYGVNS. Using immunoSEQ multiplex PCR, the repertoire was profiled, and TCRdb retains in-frame clones only, with some absent. Of fewer than 250,000 clones listed, over 70% are singletons. Within 2 weeks of study entry, exposed participants had contacted a PCR-confirmed or clinician-diagnosed COVID-19 case. The V gene is TRBV25-1, the J gene TRBJ1-2; 9 nucleotides match TRBD1. The sequence came from a woman aged 30 to 39 who had been exposed to COVID-19. Sequenced: PBMCs or T cells enriched from blood (not recorded which). In nucleotides, the CDR3 is TGTGCCAGCAGACAGGGGGCGGGCGGCTACACCTTC. Its translation: CASRQGAGGYTF.